This T cell receptor beta chain was obtained from a study of metastatic and nonmetastatic thyroid tumors. Overall study context: It was across blood and tumor or nodule tissue from malignant and benign thyroid patients that repertoires were compared.

Authors' processing steps: In papillary thyroid cancer, a distant-metastasis classifier was built using CDR3 differences across clinicopathological groups. With MiXCR, TCRdb reprocessed the PCR reads. The V and J calls and clone size come from TCRdb's table, not from the authors' own analysis. The sample has under 8,000 clones, roughly a quarter seen once. Trimming took 5 bases from V and 7 from J, leaving 8 bases between them. CDR3 length equals 11 residues. CDR1 and CDR2 from the germline V gene are MNHNS and SASEGT. All patients were treatment-naive before thyroid surgery. The table lists this clone with a few counts.

This receptor was identified in a male donor with papillary thyroid cancer or a benign thyroid nodule (not recorded which). Some clones in this sample may be carry-over from other donors' samples. The rearrangement links TRBV6-1 to TRBJ1-1; no reliable D call. Sequencing input: adjacent normal tissue. The CDR3 sequence: CASSSGVEAFF. For the CDR3, the DNA is TGTGCCAGCAGTTCTGGGGTTGAAGCTTTCTTT.